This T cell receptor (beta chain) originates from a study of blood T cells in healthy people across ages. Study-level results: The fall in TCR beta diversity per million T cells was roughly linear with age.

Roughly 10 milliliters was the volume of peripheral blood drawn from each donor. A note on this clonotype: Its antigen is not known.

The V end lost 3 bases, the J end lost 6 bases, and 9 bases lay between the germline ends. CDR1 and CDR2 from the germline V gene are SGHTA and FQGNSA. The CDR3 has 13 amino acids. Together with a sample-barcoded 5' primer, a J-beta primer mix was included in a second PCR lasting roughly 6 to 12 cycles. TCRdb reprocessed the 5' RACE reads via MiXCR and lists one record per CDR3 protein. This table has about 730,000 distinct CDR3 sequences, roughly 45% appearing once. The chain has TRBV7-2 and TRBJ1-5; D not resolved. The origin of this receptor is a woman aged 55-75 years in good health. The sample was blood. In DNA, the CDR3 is TGTGCCAGCAGCTTGTTAAGGGCTCAGCCCCAGCATTTT. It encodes CASSLLRAQPQHF. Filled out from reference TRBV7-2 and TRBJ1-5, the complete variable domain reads GAGVSQSPSNKVTEKGKDVELRCDPISGHTALYWYRQSLGQGLEFLIYFQGNSAPDKSGLPSDRFSAERTGGSVSTLTIQRTQQEDSAVYLCASSLLRAQPQHFGDGTRLSIL.